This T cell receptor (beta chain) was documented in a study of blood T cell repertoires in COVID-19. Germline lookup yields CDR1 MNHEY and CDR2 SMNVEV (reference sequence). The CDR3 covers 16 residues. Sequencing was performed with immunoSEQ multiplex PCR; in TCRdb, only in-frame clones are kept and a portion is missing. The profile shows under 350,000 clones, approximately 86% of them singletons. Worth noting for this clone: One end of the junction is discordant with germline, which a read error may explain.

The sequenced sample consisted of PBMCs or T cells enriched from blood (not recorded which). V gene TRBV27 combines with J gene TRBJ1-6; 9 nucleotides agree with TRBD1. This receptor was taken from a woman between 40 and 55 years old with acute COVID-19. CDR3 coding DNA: TGTGCCAGCAGTCCAGCCGGGATGGCACCGGGACAGGGCATCTACTTT. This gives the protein CASSPAGMAPGQGIYF.